This T cell receptor beta chain was sequenced during a study of cytomegalovirus exposure and HLA in healthy donors. Overall study context: In an early release, HLA-typed donors contributed approximately 80 million unique TCR sequences. Study-wide points: Published work reported that the classifier diagnosed cytomegalovirus status with high specificity and sensitivity. Later genetic work tied a missense DCLRE1C variant to beta-chain V and J trimming.

Of note for this clone: Its antigen is not known.

PCR employed 60 Vbeta and 13 Jbeta primers. Using immunoSEQ multiplex PCR, the repertoire was profiled, and TCRdb retains in-frame clones only, with some absent. Found here are 70,000 to 80,000 clones, roughly 82% of them singletons; the top ten hold roughly 2%. The receptor comes from a man aged 18 to 30 in good health and CMV-seronegative. Sequenced sample: PBMCs.

CDR3 residues: CASSLRSEETQYF. The CDR3 coding sequence is TGTGCCAGCAGCTTACGGTCGGAAGAGACCCAGTACTTC. The V gene is TRBV7-3, the J gene TRBJ2-5; D ambiguous. The CDR3 consists of 13 residues. V lost 2 bases to trimming and J lost 3 bases, with 7 bases between them. Germline assignment: CDR1 SGHTA and CDR2 FQGTGA.